This TCR beta chain was recorded in a study of CD8 T cells in Susac syndrome. Random hexamers primed reverse transcription of 0.5 to 1 ug RNA. The authors amplified TCR beta CDR3 across 54 Vbeta and 13 Jbeta using immunoSEQ multiplex PCR. TCRdb called the immunoSEQ multiplex PCR reads again in MiXCR, with one record for every CDR3 protein. Seen here are 90,000 to 110,000 distinct CDR3 sequences, about 96% observed once, and the top ten hold more than 0.095%. Germline V CDR1 and CDR2: SGHTA, FQGNSA. Between the trimmed V and J ends, which lost 5 bases and 2 bases, there was a span of 10 bases. The length of the CDR3 is 15 residues.

This TCR derives from a human donor in good health. Sequenced: CD4+ T cells from PBMCs. This chain links TRBV7-2 with TRBJ2-6; D not resolved. This chain's CDR3 is CASSTGEAGANVLTF. The CDR3 DNA sequence: TGTGCCAGCAGCACTGGGGAAGCTGGGGCCAACGTCCTGACTTTC.